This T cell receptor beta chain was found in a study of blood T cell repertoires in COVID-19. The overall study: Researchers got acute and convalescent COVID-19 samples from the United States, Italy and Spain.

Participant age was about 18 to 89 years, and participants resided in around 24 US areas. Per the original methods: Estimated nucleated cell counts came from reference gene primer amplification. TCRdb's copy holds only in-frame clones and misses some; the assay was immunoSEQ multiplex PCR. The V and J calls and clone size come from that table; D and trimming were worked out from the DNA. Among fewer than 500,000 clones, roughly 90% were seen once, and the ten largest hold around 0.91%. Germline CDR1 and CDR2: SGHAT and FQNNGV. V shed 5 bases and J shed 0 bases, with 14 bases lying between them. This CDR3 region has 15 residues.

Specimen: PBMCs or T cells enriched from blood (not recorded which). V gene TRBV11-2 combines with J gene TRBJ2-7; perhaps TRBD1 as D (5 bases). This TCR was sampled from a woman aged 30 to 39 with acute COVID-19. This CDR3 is CASSREDISSYEQYF. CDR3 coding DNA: TGTGCCAGCAGCCGAGAGGACATCTCCTCCTACGAGCAGTACTTC.